This T cell receptor beta chain is from a study of tumor-infiltrating lymphocytes in primary liver carcinoma (TCRdb year 2017). Background on the whole study: Hepatocellular carcinoma (four) or combined HCC and intrahepatic cholangiocarcinoma (one) was present in the five patients, who were three men and two women aged 30 to 69 years. Samples yielded roughly 3.65 to 7.13 million productive TCRbeta reads; read depth did not differ significantly between tissue types. The approximately 25 tumor region samples were profiled with Agilent mRNA microarrays so that TCRbeta repertoire diversity could be related to the local molecular phenotype. Repertoires from technical replicates were highly reproducible, with mean shared-clone rates approximately 0.88 and correlation coefficients above 0.98. The study combined TCRbeta repertoire sequencing, expression microarrays and whole-exome sequencing across five regions of each liver tumor, with adjacent normal tissue and blood. TCRbeta repertoire sequencing covered 35 specimens from 5 patients: some 25 tumor regions, 5 adjacent noncancerous liver tissues and 5 peripheral blood samples. The five patients had tumors of stage T1-T3 N0M0, with maximum diameters ranging from 4.2 to 10 cm.

The CDR3 runs 17 residues from the cysteine to the phenylalanine. CDR1 and CDR2, per the germline V gene, are SGHAT and FQNNGV. To note about this clonotype: Its specific antigen is unknown. It is unclear where the CDR3 begins or ends on the DNA, so no DNA is shown, and the CDR3 is as TCRdb lists it.

Beyond this particular receptor, the publication reports: A significantly larger repertoire fraction was made up by the top 250 clones in tumors than in blood (p = 0.039). The study included only a handful of patients, and the authors note findings should be validated in a larger study. Repertoire overlap was found to be higher between tumor regions (mean around 35%) than between tumor-adjacent (around 17%) or tumor-blood (about 15%) pairs, consistent with antigen-driven expansion. Because only the TCR beta chain was sequenced and unpaired alpha chains were not captured, true repertoire diversity is likely underestimated. Because the samples were bulk and unsorted, CD4+ and CD8+ T cell repertoires could not be compared. Only about 8-24% of top clones were present in all five regions of a tumor, suggesting spatial heterogeneity of tumor-infiltrating T cells.

Total RNA and DNA were co-extracted without cell sorting from roughly 20-30 mg of bulk tissue using the AllPrep DNA/RNA mini kit. Between late 2015 and March 2016, 5 or 6 patients in China with histopathologically diagnosed primary liver carcinoma had their tumors surgically resected. Patients had chronic HBV infection and were treatment-naive at sampling. Five spatially separated regions were sampled from each tumor: the superior, inferior, left-lateral and right-lateral poles, plus the tumor centre. According to histology, viable tumor cells made up more than 85% of every tumor sample. Fresh tumor and adjacent tissue pieces were bisected; one half was stored in RNAlater at -80°C, the other sent for histology. Using a constant-region primer and ProtoScript II reverse transcriptase, TCRbeta-specific cDNA was reverse-transcribed from 500 ng total RNA. Three nested multiplex PCR rounds, following a slightly modified ARM-PCR procedure, were used to build the TCRbeta libraries. Each of the first two PCR rounds ran for about 10 cycles using multiplex TRBV1-TRBV30 forward primers together with a Cbeta reverse primer. Sample barcodes and Illumina adapters were attached in a final 25-cycle PCR using Deep VentR polymerase. Before sequencing, amplicons between 200 and 500 bp were purified from gel using a QIAquick gel extraction kit. An Illumina HiSeq 2500 was used to sequence the TCRbeta amplicons, generating 250-bp paired-end reads. The paper's processing steps were these. Quality trimming of reads was performed with Trimmomatic v0.33, and paired reads were merged with FLASH v1.2.11 so that full CDR3 sequences could be recovered. MiGEC v1.2.1b assigned V, D and J germline segments to the rearranged TCRbeta sequences. Clonotype statistics and Shannon-Wiener diversity indices were calculated with VDJtools v1.0.0. To cut down on sampling bias, every analysis after diversity analysis relied on just the 250 most abundant clonotypes from each sample. The raw public reads went through TCRdb reprocessing: fastp at Q25, MiXCR clone calling, in-frame beta chains kept. Identical CDR3 protein sequences are pooled into one entry, listed with their most common genes and DNA. Clone size and V and J calls follow TCRdb, not the original study. The table for this sample lists 95,000 to 150,000 distinct CDR3 sequences; around two thirds of them were counted only once. The ten most abundant clones make up roughly 9% of the sample.

The chain employs TRBV11-2 and TRBJ2-2; TRBD1, the table's D call, lacks a check against the DNA. This sequence originates from a woman aged 55-70 years with primary liver carcinoma and hepatitis B virus infection. The sequencing sample was made of liver tumor tissue from sampling region 1. According to the study, the label for this sample's cell subset or site signals: tumor region T1, superior pole. Here the CDR3 is given as CASRPLRGGKTPGSCFF.